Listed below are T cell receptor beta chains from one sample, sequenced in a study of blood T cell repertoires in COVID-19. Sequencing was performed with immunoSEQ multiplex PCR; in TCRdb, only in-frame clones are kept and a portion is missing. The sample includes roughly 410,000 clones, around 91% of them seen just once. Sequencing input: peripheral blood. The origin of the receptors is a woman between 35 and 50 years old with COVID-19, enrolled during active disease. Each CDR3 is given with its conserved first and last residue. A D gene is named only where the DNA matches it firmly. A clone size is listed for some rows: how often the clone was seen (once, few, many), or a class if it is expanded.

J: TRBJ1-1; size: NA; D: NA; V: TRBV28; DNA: TGTGCCAGCAGGGCCTGGCAGGGAGGCGGTGAAGCTTTCTTT; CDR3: CASRAWQGGGEAFF
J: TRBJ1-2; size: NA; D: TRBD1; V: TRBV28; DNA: TGTGCCAGCAGTTTATTAACAGGGGGCGATGGCTACACCTTC; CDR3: CASSLLTGGDGYTF
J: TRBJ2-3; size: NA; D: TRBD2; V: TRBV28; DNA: TGTGCCAGCAGTCCCGGGACTAGCGGGAGAGATACGCAGTATTTT; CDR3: CASSPGTSGRDTQYF
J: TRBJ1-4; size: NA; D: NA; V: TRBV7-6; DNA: TGTGCCAGCAGCTCACCTGATGGGGCGGACGAAAAACTGTTTTTT; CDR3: CASSSPDGADEKLFF
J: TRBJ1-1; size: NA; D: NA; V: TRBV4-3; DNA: TGCGCCAGCAGCCTCCAGGTGCTGGGGGGCACTGAAGCTTTCTTT; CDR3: CASSLQVLGGTEAFF
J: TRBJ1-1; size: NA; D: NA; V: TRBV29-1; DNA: TGCAGCGTTGAAGCGCAGGGGCGGTGGACTGAAGCTTTCTTT; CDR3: CSVEAQGRWTEAFF
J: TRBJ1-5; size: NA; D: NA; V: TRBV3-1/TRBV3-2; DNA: TGTGCCAGCAGCCAAGAGTTGCCAGGGGCCCGCAATCAGCCCCAGCATTTT; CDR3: CASSQELPGARNQPQHF
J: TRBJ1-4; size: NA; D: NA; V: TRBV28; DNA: TGTGCCAGTCGACTAAAGAGAGAAAAACTGTTTTTT; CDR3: CASRLKREKLFF
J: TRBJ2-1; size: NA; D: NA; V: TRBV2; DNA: TGTGCCAGCGTTCCGGTGGGAGTTAGGGATGAGCAGTTCTTC; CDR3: CASVPVGVRDEQFF
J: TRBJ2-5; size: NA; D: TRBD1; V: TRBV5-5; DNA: TGTGCCAGCAGCCTCAGGGGGCAGACCCAGTACTTC; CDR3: CASSLRGQTQYF
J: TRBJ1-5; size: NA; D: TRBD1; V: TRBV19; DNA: TGTGCCAGTAGTACGCCGGGACAGCATCAGCCCCAGCATTTT; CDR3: CASSTPGQHQPQHF
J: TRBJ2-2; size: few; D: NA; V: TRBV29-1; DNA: TGCAGCGCGGATCAGTTTAACACCGGGGAGCTGTTTTTT; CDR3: CSADQFNTGELFF
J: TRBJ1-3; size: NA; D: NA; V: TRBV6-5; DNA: TGTGCCAGCAGCGAGCATGGAAACACCATATATTTT; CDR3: CASSEHGNTIYF
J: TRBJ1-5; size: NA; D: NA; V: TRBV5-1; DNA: TGCGCCAGCAGCTTGGCGGGAGCCGATCAGCCCCAGCATTTT; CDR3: CASSLAGADQPQHF
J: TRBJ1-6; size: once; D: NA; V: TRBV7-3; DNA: TGTGCCAGCAGCTTATCTGGGACAAGCTATAATTCACCCCTCCACTTT; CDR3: CASSLSGTSYNSPLHF
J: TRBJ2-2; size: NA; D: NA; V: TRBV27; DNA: TGTGCCAGCAGTTTATCAGACCGTGGAGCGACGAACACCGGGGAGCTGTTTTTT; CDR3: CASSLSDRGATNTGELFF
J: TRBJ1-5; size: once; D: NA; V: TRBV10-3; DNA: TGTGCCATCAGTGAGTGGGGCGGGGGGGTCAAAGAGCCCCAGCATTTT; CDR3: CAISEWGGGVKEPQHF
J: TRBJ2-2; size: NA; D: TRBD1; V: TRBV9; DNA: TGTGCCAGCAGCGTAATGGGAACAGGGGAAGGGGAGCTGTTTTTT; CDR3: CASSVMGTGEGELFF
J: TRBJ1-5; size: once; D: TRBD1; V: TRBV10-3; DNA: TGTGCCATCAGTGGCGGGGACAGGGGAAATCAGCCCCAGCATTTT; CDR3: CAISGGDRGNQPQHF
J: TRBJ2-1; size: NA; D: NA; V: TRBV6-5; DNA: TGTGCCAGCAGTTACCGGGACTTCAATGAGCAGTTCTTC; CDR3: CASSYRDFNEQFF
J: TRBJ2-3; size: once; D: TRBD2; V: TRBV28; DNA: TGTGCCAGCAGCCTCCAGGGTCTAGCGGGAGGGCGAACAGATACGCAGTATTTT; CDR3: CASSLQGLAGGRTDTQYF
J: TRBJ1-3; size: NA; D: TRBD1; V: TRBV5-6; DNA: TGTGCCAGCAGCTTGGCAGGGGGATCTGGAAACACCATATATTTT; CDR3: CASSLAGGSGNTIYF
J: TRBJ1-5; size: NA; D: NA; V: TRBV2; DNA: TGTGCCAGCAGTTTCCGGGACTCCAATCAGCCCCAGCATTTT; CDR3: CASSFRDSNQPQHF
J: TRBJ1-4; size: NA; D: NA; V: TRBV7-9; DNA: TGTGCCAGCAGCCCCGTTCTCGGGGGTAATGAAAAACTGTTTTTT; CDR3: CASSPVLGGNEKLFF
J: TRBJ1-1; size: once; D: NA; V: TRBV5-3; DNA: TGTGCCAGAAACATACACAGGGAGGGGACTGAAGCTTTCTTT; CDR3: CARNIHREGTEAFF
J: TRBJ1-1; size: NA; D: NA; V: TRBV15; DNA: TGTGCCACCAGCAGAGACAGGGGCACGAACACTGAAGCTTTCTTT; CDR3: CATSRDRGTNTEAFF
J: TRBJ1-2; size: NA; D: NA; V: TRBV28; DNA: TGTGCCAGCAGTTTAAACCGAGCCAACTATGGCTACACCTTC; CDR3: CASSLNRANYGYTF
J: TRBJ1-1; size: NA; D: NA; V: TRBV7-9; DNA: TGTGCCAGCAGCTTAGCCCTGGGGAGGGGAGGGAACACTGAAGCTTTCTTT; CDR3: CASSLALGRGGNTEAFF
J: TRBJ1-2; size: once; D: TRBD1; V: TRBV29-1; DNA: TGCAGCGTCTCGAGGAGACAGGGGGAGAGAGGCTACACCTTC; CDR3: CSVSRRQGERGYTF
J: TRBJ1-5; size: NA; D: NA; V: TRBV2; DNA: TGTGCCAGCAGTGAGTGGTCGAGGGCTAATCAGCCCCAGCATTTT; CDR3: CASSEWSRANQPQHF
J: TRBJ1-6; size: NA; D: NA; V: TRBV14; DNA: TGTGCCAGCAGCCTTAACAGAGTCTCACCCCTCCACTTT; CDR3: CASSLNRVSPLHF
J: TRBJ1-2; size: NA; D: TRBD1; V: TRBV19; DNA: TGTGCCAGTAGTGGCCCCGACAGGGGTTATGGCTACACCTTC; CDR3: CASSGPDRGYGYTF